This T cell receptor (beta chain) was obtained from a study of identifying expanded T cells in peripheral blood. Whole-study findings and limits: Clone count variance between roughly 2-week samples rose with total template count.

As concerns this clone: The target antigen is unknown.

Measured with immunoSEQ multiplex PCR; TCRdb has only the in-frame clones, and not every one. The data contain some 91,000 clones, 88% of them singletons. No infections or other immune events were documented during collection. CDR3 length equals 16 residues. J gave up 6 bases and V 6 bases, and 13 bases lay outside the gene matches. From germline, CDR1 is LNHDA and CDR2 SQIVND (reference sequence). Input material: blood. The chain joins TRBV19 to TRBJ2-3; 9 bases are a match to TRBD2. The origin of this receptor is a person between 18 and 70 years old in good health. This chain's CDR3 is CASSPPRGRAMDTQYF. The DNA of the CDR3 is TGTGCCAGTAGCCCACCACGCGGGAGGGCCATGGATACGCAGTATTTT.